This T cell receptor beta chain was sequenced for a study of blood T cell repertoires in COVID-19. All enrollees were roughly 18 to 90 years old and from about two dozen US areas. Within the 2 weeks before study entry, each person in the exposed group met a COVID-19 case. The repertoire was sequenced with immunoSEQ multiplex PCR; TCRdb's copy has only in-frame clones and lacks some. In the table there are about 300,000 clones, roughly 90% of which are singletons. The clonotype comes from a woman aged 45 to 65 who had been exposed to COVID-19. The sequenced material came from PBMCs or T cells enriched from blood (not recorded which).

As DNA, the CDR3 is TGTGCCAGTAGTCCCCAGGGTAACTATGGCTACACCTTC. Its protein is CASSPQGNYGYTF. The genes are TRBV19 and TRBJ1-2, with D maybe TRBD1 (5 bases). The germline gives CDR1 LNHDA, CDR2 SQIVND (reference sequence). V was cut by 5 bases and J by 1 base, with 8 bases left in between. This CDR3 comprises 13 residues.